This T cell receptor beta chain is drawn from a study of regulatory T cells in long-lasting Graves disease (dated by TCRdb to the early 2020s). General notes on the study: Persistent Graves' disease was defined as antithyroid drug treatment for over 5 years with persistently positive TSH receptor autoantibodies. Persistent Graves' disease patients were compared with newly diagnosed Graves' disease patients by peripheral blood TCR sequencing and RNA sequencing. The study took place in China and was registered as a clinical trial. A total of roughly 35 samples underwent TCR sequencing: some 13 from persistent and 20 from newly diagnosed Graves' disease patients. In the clinical cohort, patients with persistent Graves' disease had used antithyroid drugs for an average of about 9.3 years. Results the study describes overall, beyond this receptor: Preferential use of TRBV28, TRBJ1-2 and TRBJ2-5 was observed in persistent disease, whereas TRBV20-1 and TRBJ2-1 were favored in newly diagnosed disease. Only peripheral blood was studied, because thyroid tissue, the primary lesion, was inaccessible. Sequencing and analysis were limited to the TCR beta chain. The small sample size was acknowledged by the authors as a limitation that may reduce accuracy. Compared with newly diagnosed patients, patients with persistent Graves' disease had lower TCR Shannon entropy and fewer highly expanded clones, which suggests clonal expansion. More public clonotypes were shared among persistent patients (under 3,000) than among newly diagnosed patients (just under 1,000).

Looking up the germline V gene (reference sequence) yields CDR1 LNHDA and CDR2 SQIVND. V sheds 6 bases and J sheds 0 bases, leaving 12 bases between their ends. The CDR3, from cysteine to phenylalanine, totals 15 residues. The read is trimmed to its CDR3 DNA, 45 bases read in frame from base 1. This clonotype was observed once. Its antigen target is currently unknown. Nothing much larger sits one base from this clone, and base qualities are not available. One read alone makes for weak evidence. The time point label corresponds to: persistent/refractory GD, antithyroid drugs over 5 years with positive TRAb. For both TCR sequencing and RNA sequencing, RNA was extracted from PBMCs in TRIzol. The diagnosis of Graves' disease followed American Thyroid Association guidelines. Recruitment of patients was carried out at an endocrinology department in Xi'an, China. Each patient gave approximately 10 milliliters of peripheral blood, collected in an EDTA anticoagulant tube. Ficoll Paque Plus density gradient separation was used to isolate PBMCs, and no additional T cell sorting was done. An Agilent 2100 Bioanalyzer and agarose gel were used to check RNA quality, while a NanoDrop 2000 measured RNA concentration.

Library generation was performed with multiplex PCR. Sequencing used an Illumina HiSeq 4000. iRepertoire HTBI primers and Arm-PCR amplification of CDR3 regions were used to construct TCR beta libraries. Gel purification was performed on PCR products prior to sequencing. Processing in the source paper ran as follows. Gene usage analysis of CDR3 amino acid clonotypes used the approximately 62 TRBV and 14 TRBJ segments found across samples. COPE and FqMerger were used to merge filtered high-quality paired reads into contigs. BLAST was used to align contigs to IMGT TRBV, TRBD and TRBJ reference genes, and CDR3 was defined according to IMGT. Any clonotype with a frequency above 0.1% was classified as a highly expanded clone. Shannon entropy was used to measure repertoire diversity, and the Gini coefficient was used to measure V-J evenness. Clonotypes shared by more than one individual were considered public. The raw public reads went through TCRdb reprocessing: fastp at Q25, MiXCR clone calling, in-frame beta chains kept. Entries that share a CDR3 protein sequence are merged under the most common genes and DNA. The V and J calls, along with clone size, are taken from TCRdb and not from the paper's own processing. Present in this sample are 400,000 or so distinct CDR3 sequences, roughly 20% of which were seen just once. 20% to 25% of the sample rests with the top ten.

This sample comprised peripheral blood mononuclear cells (PBMCs), obtained when the disease was refractory, from a patient treated with antithyroid drugs. This sequence was found in a female donor with Graves disease. The chain uses TRBV19 and TRBJ1-3; there is no confident call for the D gene. In nucleotides, the sequence is TGTGCCAGTAGACCTAGCAGCAACTCTGGAAACACCATATATTTT. The resulting protein is CASRPSSNSGNTIYF. When the CDR3 is completed using the reference TRBV19 and TRBJ1-3 genes on either side, the full variable domain is DGGITQSPKYLFRKEGQNVTLSCEQNLNHDAMYWYRQDPGQGLRLIYYSQIVNDFQKGDIAEGYSVSREKKESFPLTVTSAQKNPTAFYLCASRPSSNSGNTIYFGEGSWLTVV.